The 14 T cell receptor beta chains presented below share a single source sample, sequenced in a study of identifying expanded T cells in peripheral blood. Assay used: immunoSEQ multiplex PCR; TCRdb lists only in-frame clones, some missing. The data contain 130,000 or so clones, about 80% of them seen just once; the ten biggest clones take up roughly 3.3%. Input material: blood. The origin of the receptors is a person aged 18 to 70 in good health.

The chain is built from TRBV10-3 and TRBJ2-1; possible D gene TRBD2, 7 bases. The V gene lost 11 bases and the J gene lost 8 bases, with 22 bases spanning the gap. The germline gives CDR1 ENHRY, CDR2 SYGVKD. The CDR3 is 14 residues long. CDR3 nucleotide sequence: TGTGCCTTCAAGGGGGGGGGCCCGAGGGATGAGCAGTTCTTC. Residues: CAFKGGGPRDEQFF.

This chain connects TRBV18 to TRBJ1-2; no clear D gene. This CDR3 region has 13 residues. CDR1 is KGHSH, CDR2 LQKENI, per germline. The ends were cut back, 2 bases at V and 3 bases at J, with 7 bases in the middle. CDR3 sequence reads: CASSPVEDYGYTF. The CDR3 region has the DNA TGTGCCAGCTCACCAGTGGAAGACTATGGCTACACCTTC.

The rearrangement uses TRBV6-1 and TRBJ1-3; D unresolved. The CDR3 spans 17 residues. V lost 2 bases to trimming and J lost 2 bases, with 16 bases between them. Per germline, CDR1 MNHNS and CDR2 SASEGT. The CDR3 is CASSEFPGWKTGNTIYF. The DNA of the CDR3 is TGTGCCAGCAGTGAATTCCCGGGGTGGAAGACTGGAAACACCATATATTTT.

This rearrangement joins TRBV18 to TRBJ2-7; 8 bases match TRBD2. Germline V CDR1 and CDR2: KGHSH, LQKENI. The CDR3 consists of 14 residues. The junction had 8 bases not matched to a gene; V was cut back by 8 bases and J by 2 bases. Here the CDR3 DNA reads TGTGCCAGCCTGCCCGGGGGGGGCCCCTACGAGCAGTACTTC. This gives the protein CASLPGGGPYEQYF.

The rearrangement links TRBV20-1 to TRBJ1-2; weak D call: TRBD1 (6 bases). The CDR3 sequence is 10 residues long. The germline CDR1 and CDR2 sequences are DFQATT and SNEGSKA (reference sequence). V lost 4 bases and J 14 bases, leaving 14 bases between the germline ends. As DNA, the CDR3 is TGCAGTGCTATCAGAGGGGGGTGGACCTTC. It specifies CSAIRGGWTF.

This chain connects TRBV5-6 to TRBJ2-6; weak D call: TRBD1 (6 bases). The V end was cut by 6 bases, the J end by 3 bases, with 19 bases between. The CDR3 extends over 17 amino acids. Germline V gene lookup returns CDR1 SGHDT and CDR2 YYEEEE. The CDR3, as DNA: TGTGCCAGCAACCGGGACACCGGATCATTTGGGGCCAACGTCCTGACTTTC. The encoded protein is CASNRDTGSFGANVLTF.

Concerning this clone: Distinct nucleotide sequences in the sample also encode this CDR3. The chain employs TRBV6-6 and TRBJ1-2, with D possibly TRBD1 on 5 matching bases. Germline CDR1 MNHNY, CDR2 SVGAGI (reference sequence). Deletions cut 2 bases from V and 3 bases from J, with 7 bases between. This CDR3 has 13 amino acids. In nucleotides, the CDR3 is TGTGCCAGCAGTTACGGGGCCGACTATGGCTACACCTTC. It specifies CASSYGADYGYTF.

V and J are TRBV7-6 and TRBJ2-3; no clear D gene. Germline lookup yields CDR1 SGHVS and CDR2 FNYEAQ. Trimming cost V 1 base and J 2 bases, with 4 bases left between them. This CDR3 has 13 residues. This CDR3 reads CASSLGITDTQYF. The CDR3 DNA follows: TGTGCCAGCAGCTTAGGGATCACAGATACGCAGTATTTT.

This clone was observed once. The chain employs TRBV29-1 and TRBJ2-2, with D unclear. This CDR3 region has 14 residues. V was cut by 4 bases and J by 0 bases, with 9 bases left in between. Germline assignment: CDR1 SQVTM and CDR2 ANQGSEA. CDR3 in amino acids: CSVVAYANTGELFF. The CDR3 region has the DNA TGCAGCGTTGTGGCGTACGCGAACACCGGGGAGCTGTTTTTT.

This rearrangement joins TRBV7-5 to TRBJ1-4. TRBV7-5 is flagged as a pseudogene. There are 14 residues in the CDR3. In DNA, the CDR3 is TGTGCCAGAAGTTTTAAGTCCATTTTTGAAAAACTGTTTTTT. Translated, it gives CARSFKSIFEKLFF.

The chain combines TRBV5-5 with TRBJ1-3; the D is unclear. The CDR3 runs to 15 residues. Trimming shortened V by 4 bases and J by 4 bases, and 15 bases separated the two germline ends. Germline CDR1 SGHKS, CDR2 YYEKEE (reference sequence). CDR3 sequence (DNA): TGTGCCAGCAGCCGAGCTGATATTCTGGGAAACACCATATATTTT. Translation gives CASSRADILGNTIYF.

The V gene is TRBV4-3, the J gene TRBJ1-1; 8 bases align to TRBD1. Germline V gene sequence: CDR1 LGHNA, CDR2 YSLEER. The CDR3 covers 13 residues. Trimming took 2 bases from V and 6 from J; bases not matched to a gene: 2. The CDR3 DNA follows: TGCGCCAGCAGCCAACTACAGGGGGCTGAAGCTTTCTTT. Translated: CASSQLQGAEAFF.

The CDR3 DNA reads as TGCGCCAGCAGCCAAGGGACAAGTCGACGAGCCGCTGGGGTAGACGAGCAGTACTTC. It encodes CASSQGTSRRAAGVDEQYF. The chain carries TRBV4-3 and TRBJ2-7; perhaps TRBD1 as D (5 bases). This CDR3 is built from 19 residues. V lost 1 base to trimming and J lost 5 bases, with 27 bases between them. The germline V gene has CDR1 LGHNA and CDR2 YSLEER.

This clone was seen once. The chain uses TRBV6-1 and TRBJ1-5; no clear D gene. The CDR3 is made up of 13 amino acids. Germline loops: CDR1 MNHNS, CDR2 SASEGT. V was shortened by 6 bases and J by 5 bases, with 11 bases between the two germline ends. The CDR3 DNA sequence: TGTGCCAGCAGGGAGACTGTTTATCAGCCCCAGCATTTT. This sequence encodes CASRETVYQPQHF.